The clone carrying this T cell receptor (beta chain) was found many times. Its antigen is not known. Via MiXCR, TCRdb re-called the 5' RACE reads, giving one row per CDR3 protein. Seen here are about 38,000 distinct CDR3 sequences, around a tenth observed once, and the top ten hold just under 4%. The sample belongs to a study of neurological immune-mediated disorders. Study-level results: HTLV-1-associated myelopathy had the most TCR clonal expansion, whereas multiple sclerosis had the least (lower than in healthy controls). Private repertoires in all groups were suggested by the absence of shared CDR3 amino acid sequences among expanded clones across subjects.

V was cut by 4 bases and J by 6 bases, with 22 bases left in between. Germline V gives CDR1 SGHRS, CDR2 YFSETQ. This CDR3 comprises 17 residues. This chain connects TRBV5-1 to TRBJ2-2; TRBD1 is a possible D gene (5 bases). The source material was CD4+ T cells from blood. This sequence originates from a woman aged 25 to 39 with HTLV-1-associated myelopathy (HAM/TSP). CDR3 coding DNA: TGCGCCAGCAGCCCTGAGGTACAAATCAGGGTCCCCGGGGAGCTGTTTTTT. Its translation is CASSPEVQIRVPGELFF.